Below are 5 T cell receptor beta chains sequenced from a single sample in a study of siplizumab effects on memory and regulatory T cells. Sequenced by immunoSEQ multiplex PCR; TCRdb stores in-frame clones only, minus some. Of about 91,000 clones in the sample, roughly 96% were seen once. The sample comprised naive CD4+ T cells sorted from blood. The receptors were sampled from a human donor in good health.

The chain combines TRBV9 with TRBJ1-2; the D gene is possibly TRBD1 (6 bases). Looked up from germline, CDR1 is SGDLS and CDR2 is YYNGEE. This CDR3 comprises 16 residues. V was shortened by 0 bases and J by 1 base, with 13 bases between the two germline ends. The CDR3 reads CASSVVGDTDNYGYTF. CDR3 nucleotide sequence: TGTGCCAGCAGCGTAGTTGGGGACACAGATAACTATGGCTACACCTTC.

A remark on this clone: Lacking the conserved final phenylalanine or tryptophan, this CDR3 likely reflects a read error. The limits of the CDR3 on the DNA are not certain, so only TCRdb's listed CDR3 is given. The rearrangement joins TRBV11-2 to TRBJ2-3; the DNA was not compared with TRBD1, the D call given in the table. Ends included, the CDR3 has 12 residues. Germline loops: CDR1 SGHAT, CDR2 FQNNGV. Here the CDR3 reads CASSYTGAYRVL.

This chain joins TRBV18 and TRBJ2-7; TRBD2 agrees at 11 bases. Trimming at V came to 1 base and at J to 6 bases, leaving 8 bases not matched to a gene. The CDR3 covers 16 residues. Germline CDR1 KGHSH, CDR2 LQKENI. CDR3 in DNA: TGTGCCAGCTCACCACTTAGCGGGGGGGACTACACCGAGCAGTACTTC. This gives the protein CASSPLSGGDYTEQYF.

The rearrangement uses TRBV6-5 and TRBJ1-3; D uncertain. The CDR3 has 11 amino acids. V was cut by 10 bases and J by 8 bases, with 12 bases left in between. Germline CDR1 is MNHEY and CDR2 is SVGAGI. For the CDR3, the DNA is TGTGCCACCCAGCGAGGCGACACCATATATTTT. This gives the protein CATQRGDTIYF.

The V gene is TRBV11-2, the J gene TRBJ1-6, with a weak D call TRBD1 (5 bases). The CDR3 contains 17 residues. Germline CDR1 and CDR2: SGHAT and FQNNGV. Trimming removed 0 bases from V and 3 bases from J, with 12 bases in between. The CDR3 DNA sequence: TGTGCCAGCAGCTTAGATCAGGGTGCGCGCTATAATTCACCCCTCCACTTT. As protein: CASSLDQGARYNSPLHF.